One sample yielded the 8 T cell receptor beta chains listed below, sequenced in a study of blood T cell repertoires in COVID-19. Assay: immunoSEQ multiplex PCR; the TCRdb copy retains only in-frame clones and omits some. There are 150,000 to 200,000 clones in the sample; around 88% occur only once, and about 3.9% lies in the top ten. The sample comprised peripheral blood. The source is a young woman with acute or convalescent COVID-19.

This rearrangement joins TRBV5-1 to TRBJ2-7, with D perhaps matching TRBD1 (5 bases). This CDR3 contains 17 residues. The germline V and J ends were trimmed by 4 bases and 0 bases, with 20 bases remaining between them. Germline V gene sequence: CDR1 SGHRS, CDR2 YFSETQ. The CDR3 nucleotides are TGCGCCAGCAGCCGCGAACGACAGAAGCCCGACTCCTACGAGCAGTACTTC. This encodes CASSRERQKPDSYEQYF.

The V and J genes are TRBV5-5 and TRBJ1-5, with unresolved D. CDR3 size: 13 residues. Germline V CDR1 and CDR2: SGHKS, YYEKEE (reference sequence). V was shortened by 2 bases and J by 5 bases, with 8 bases between the two germline ends. The CDR3 reads CASSFDTDQPQHF. The CDR3 coding sequence is TGTGCCAGCAGCTTCGATACAGATCAGCCCCAGCATTTT. Complete variable domain (other parts from reference TRBV5-5 and TRBJ1-5): DAGVTQSPTHLIKTRGQQVTLRCSPISGHKSVSWYQQVLGQGPQFIFQYYEKEERGRGNFPDRFSARQFPNYSSELNVNALLLGDSALYLCASSFDTDQPQHFGDGTRLSIL.

This clone is a singleton in its sample. The rearrangement joins TRBV28 to TRBJ2-1, with 8 bases aligning to TRBD2. J gave up 5 bases and V 10 bases, and 16 bases lay outside the gene matches. The CDR3 has 16 amino acids. Germline CDR1 and CDR2: MDHEN and SYDVKM. The CDR3, as DNA: TGTGCCACCATACAGGCGGGAGGCCTTGGTGACAATGAGCAGTTCTTC. Translating gives CATIQAGGLGDNEQFF.

V usage is TRBV6-5 and J usage is TRBJ1-4; 8 bases are shared with TRBD1. Germline V gives CDR1 MNHEY, CDR2 SVGAGI. V shed 3 bases and J 10 bases; nucleotides not matched to a gene: 7. The CDR3 runs to 14 residues. The CDR3 sequence is CASSYGSGGRKLFF. DNA for the CDR3: TGTGCCAGCAGTTATGGCTCAGGGGGCAGAAAACTGTTTTTT.

The J gene is TRBJ1-5, the V gene TRBV5-1, with TRBD1 matching 8 bases. CDR3 length equals 15 residues. Germline lookup yields CDR1 SGHRS and CDR2 YFSETQ. Unmatched junction bases numbered 7, after V lost 4 bases and J lost 4 bases. CDR3 protein: CASSTGTGWNQPQHF. CDR3 coding DNA: TGCGCCAGCAGCACTGGGACAGGATGGAATCAGCCCCAGCATTTT.

The V and J genes are TRBV11-2 and TRBJ2-1, with 7 nucleotides matching TRBD2. The CDR3 consists of 14 residues. After removal of 4 bases from V and 8 bases from J, the junction contained 8 bases not matched to a gene. Germline CDR1 reads SGHAT; CDR2 reads FQNNGV. CDR3 amino acids: CASSSDRTSHEQFF. DNA of the CDR3: TGTGCCAGCAGCTCAGATAGGACTAGTCATGAGCAGTTCTTC.

This clone has a handful of counts. The V and J genes are TRBV2 and TRBJ1-1, with a possible D match to TRBD1 (6 bases). Looked up from germline, CDR1 is SNHLY and CDR2 is FYNNEI. Trimming left V 6 bases short and J 6 bases short, with 11 bases between. The CDR3 runs 12 residues. The CDR3 loop is CASRTGSAEAFF. The DNA for the CDR3 is TGTGCCAGCAGGACAGGTAGCGCTGAAGCTTTCTTT.

V gene TRBV5-4 combines with J gene TRBJ2-3; 9 bases align to TRBD2. CDR1 SGHNT and CDR2 YYREEE come from the germline V gene (reference sequence). V shed 4 bases and J 2 bases; nucleotides not matched to a gene: 5. CDR3 length: 15 amino acids. The CDR3 protein is CASSAGGVHTDTQYF. The CDR3 DNA is TGTGCCAGCAGCGCGGGGGGGGTTCACACAGATACGCAGTATTTT. The full variable domain, with the rest looked up from reference TRBV5-4 and TRBJ2-3, is ETGVTQSPTHLIKTRGQQVTLRCSSQSGHNTVSWYQQALGQGPQFIFQYYREEENGRGNFPPRFSGLQFPNYSSELNVNALELDDSALYLCASSAGGVHTDTQYFGPGTRLTVL.